This section outlines one T cell receptor (beta chain) sequence together with its context. Its target is not known. The CDR3 has 12 amino acids. V was cut by 7 bases and J by 2 bases, with 6 bases left in between. This specimen belongs to a study of T cell repertoires in cytomegalovirus infection. Regarding the study as a whole: Dominant in the ex vivo response were TCR beta clonotypes restricted by HLA-C and specific for CMV.

TCRdb redid the calling of the reads with MiXCR, one entry per CDR3 protein. The sample consists of 160,000 or so distinct CDR3 sequences, about 22% of them appearing once. The sequencing here drew on CD8+ T cells from cultured PBMCs, taken from culture after CMV antigen stimulation. The TCR comes from a human donor in good health (CMV status not recorded). Some clones in this sample may be carry-over from other donors' samples. J is TRBJ1-5 and V is TRBV12-3 or TRBV12-4; no definite D call. CDR3 protein: CASNRGNQPQHF. The CDR3 DNA reads as TGTGCCAGCAATCGAGGCAATCAGCCCCAGCATTTT.